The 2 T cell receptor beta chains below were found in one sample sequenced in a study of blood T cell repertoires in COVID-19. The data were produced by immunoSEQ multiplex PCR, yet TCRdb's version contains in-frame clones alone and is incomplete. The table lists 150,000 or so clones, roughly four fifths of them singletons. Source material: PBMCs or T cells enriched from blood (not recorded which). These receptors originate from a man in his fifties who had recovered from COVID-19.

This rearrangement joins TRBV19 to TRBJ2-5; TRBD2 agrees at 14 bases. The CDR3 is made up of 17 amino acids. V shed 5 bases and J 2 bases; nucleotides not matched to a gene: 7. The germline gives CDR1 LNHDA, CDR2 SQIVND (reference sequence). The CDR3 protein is CASSLLGLAGGQETQYF. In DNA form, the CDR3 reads TGTGCCAGTAGTTTACTCGGACTAGCGGGGGGACAAGAGACCCAGTACTTC.

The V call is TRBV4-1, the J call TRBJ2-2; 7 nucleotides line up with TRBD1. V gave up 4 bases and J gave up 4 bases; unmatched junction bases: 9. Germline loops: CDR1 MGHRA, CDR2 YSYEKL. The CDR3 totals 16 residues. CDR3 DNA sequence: TGCGCCAGCAGCCCAACAGGGGAAAGGGGCACCGGGGAGCTGTTTTTT. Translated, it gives CASSPTGERGTGELFF.